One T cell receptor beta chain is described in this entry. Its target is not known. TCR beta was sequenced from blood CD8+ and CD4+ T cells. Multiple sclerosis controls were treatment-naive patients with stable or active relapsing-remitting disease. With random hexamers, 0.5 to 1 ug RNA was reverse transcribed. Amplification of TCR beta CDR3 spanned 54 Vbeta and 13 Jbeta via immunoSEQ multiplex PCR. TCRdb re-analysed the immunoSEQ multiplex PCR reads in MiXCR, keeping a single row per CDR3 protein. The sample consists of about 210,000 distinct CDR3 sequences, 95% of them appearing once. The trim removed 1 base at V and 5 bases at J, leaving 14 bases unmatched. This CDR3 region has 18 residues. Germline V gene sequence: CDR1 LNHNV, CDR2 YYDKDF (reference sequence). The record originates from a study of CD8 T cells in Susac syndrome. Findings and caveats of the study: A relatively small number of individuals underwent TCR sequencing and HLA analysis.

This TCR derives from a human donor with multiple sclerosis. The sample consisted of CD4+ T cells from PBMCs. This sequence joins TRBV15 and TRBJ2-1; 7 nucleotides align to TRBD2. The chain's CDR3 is CATSRVGGGRDYDNEQFF. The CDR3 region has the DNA TGTGCCACCAGCAGAGTCGGCGGTGGACGGGACTACGACAATGAGCAGTTCTTC.